These T cell receptor beta chains were read from a single sample in a study of T cell changes during pregnancy in multiple sclerosis. The protocol was immunoSEQ multiplex PCR, while the TCRdb copy is restricted to in-frame clones and leaves out a portion. The data show tens of thousands of clones, 94% seen once. This sample comprised peripheral blood, obtained in the third trimester of pregnancy. Receptors originate from a female donor with multiple sclerosis, enrolled in a pregnancy study. Both conserved end residues are part of each CDR3. A D gene is named only where the DNA matches it firmly. Clone size is not always given. Where it is, it says once, few, many or a class for expanded clones.

TRBJ1-1	NA	TRBV7-9	few	TGTGCCAGCAGCTTGGTCGGTTCTGAAGCTTTCTTT	CASSLVGSEAFF
TRBJ1-1	TRBD1	TRBV5-1	NA	TGCGCCAGCAGCTTGATGGGGCGTCGAGGGACAGGGGTAACTGAAGCTTTCTTT	CASSLMGRRGTGVTEAFF
TRBJ2-7	TRBD2	TRBV13	NA	TGTGCCAGCAGCCCAGGCCTAGCGGGCGCCTACGAGCAGTACTTC	CASSPGLAGAYEQYF
TRBJ2-1	NA	TRBV5-1	NA	TGCGCCAGCAGCCAACTTGAAAATGAGCAGTTCTTC	CASSQLENEQFF
TRBJ1-5	TRBD1	TRBV27	NA	TGTGCCAGCAGAAGGGGGACAGGGATCAATGAGCCCCAGCATTTT	CASRRGTGINEPQHF
TRBJ2-4	NA	TRBV28	NA	TGTGCCAGCAGTTTTGGGCTAGCCAAAAACATTCAGTACTTC	CASSFGLAKNIQYF
TRBJ2-1	TRBD1	TRBV7-7	NA	TGTGCCAGCAGCCTCGGACAGGGTTCCTACAATGAGCAGTTCTTC	CASSLGQGSYNEQFF
TRBJ1-2	TRBD1	TRBV4-1	NA	TGCGCCAGCAGCCCCACGGGGACAGGTAGTAACTATGGCTACACCTTC	CASSPTGTGSNYGYTF
TRBJ2-7	NA	TRBV5-6	NA	TGTGCCAGCAGCTTGCGAGCGAGCTCCTACGAGCAGTACTTC	CASSLRASSYEQYF
TRBJ1-2	NA	TRBV27	NA	TGTGCCAGCAGTTTAACGGGGAGTGGCTATGGCTACACCTTC	CASSLTGSGYGYTF
TRBJ2-3	NA	TRBV7-9	NA	TGTGCCAGCAGCGATTACGACAGGTTCACAGATACGCAGTATTTT	CASSDYDRFTDTQYF
TRBJ2-1	TRBD2	TRBV7-9	NA	TGTGCCAGCAGCGTCGATGCCGGGACTAGCGGATTTGAGCAGTTCTTC	CASSVDAGTSGFEQFF
TRBJ1-1	NA	TRBV5-4	NA	TGTGCCAGCAGCTCAATGACACCGAACACTGAAGCTTTCTTT	CASSSMTPNTEAFF
TRBJ2-4	TRBD2	TRBV7-3	NA	TGTGCCAGCAGCCCCAGCGGGGTAGCCAAAAACATTCAGTACTTC	CASSPSGVAKNIQYF
TRBJ1-1	NA	TRBV7-2	NA	TGTGCCAGCAGCTTAAGCGGGGGTCGAAAAACTGAAGCTTTCTTT	CASSLSGGRKTEAFF
TRBJ1-2	NA	TRBV30	NA	TGTGCCTGGAGTGTTTTTATACAGTACTACACCTTC	CAWSVFIQYYTF
TRBJ1-1	NA	TRBV6-4	NA	TGTGCCAGCAGTCCCCCTGTCCAGGGGAACACTGAAGCTTTCTTT	CASSPPVQGNTEAFF
TRBJ2-1	TRBD2	TRBV4-1	NA	TGCGCCAGCAGCCGGGGACTAGGGTACGAGCAGTTCTTC	CASSRGLGYEQFF
TRBJ2-7	TRBD2	TRBV23-1	NA	TGCGCCAGCCGATGTGACGGGGAGGGGCGGTACTACGAGCAGTACTTC	CASRCDGEGRYYEQYF
TRBJ2-5	NA	TRBV4-1	NA	TGCGCCAGCAGCCAACTGGTAGTGGAGACCCAGTACTTC	CASSQLVVETQYF
TRBJ2-1	TRBD1	TRBV5-4	NA	TGTGCCAGCAGCTTGGGGGACAGGGGTCCTTTAAATGAGCAGTTCTTC	CASSLGDRGPLNEQFF
TRBJ2-1	TRBD2	TRBV5-1	NA	TGCGCCAGCAGCTTGGGAGCACTAGCGGGGGGGAATGAGCAGTTCTTC	CASSLGALAGGNEQFF
TRBJ2-3	TRBD2	TRBV28	once	TGTGCCAGCAGGAACCTCGGGACTAGCGGGAGGGTGGCAGATACGCAGTATTTT	CASRNLGTSGRVADTQYF
TRBJ2-7	TRBD1	TRBV11-3	once	TGTGCCAGCAGCGACCGGGACAGGCCCTACGAGCAGTACTTC	CASSDRDRPYEQYF
TRBJ2-2	NA	TRBV4-1	NA	TGCGCCAGCAGTAAGGGACTCAACACCGGGGAGCTGTTTTTT	CASSKGLNTGELFF
TRBJ2-2	NA	TRBV21-1	NA	TGTGCCAGCAGCAAAGTGACAGGGCACGACACCGGGGAGCTGTTTTTT	CASSKVTGHDTGELFF
TRBJ1-4	NA	TRBV18	NA	TGTGCCAGCTCGGTGACAGTTTCACCAACTAATGAAAAACTGTTTTTT	CASSVTVSPTNEKLFF
TRBJ2-7	NA	TRBV18	few	TGTGCCAGCTCACCACACGAACAGGGAGTCTACGAGCAGTACTTC	CASSPHEQGVYEQYF
TRBJ2-3	NA	TRBV7-2	NA	TGTGCCAGCAGCTTAGGGGGGGAGCGGAGCATGTATACGCAGTATTTT	CASSLGGERSMYTQYF
TRBJ2-7	NA	TRBV27	NA	TGTGCCAGCAGTTTATGGGGGCGGACCTCCTACGAGCAGTACTTC	CASSLWGRTSYEQYF
TRBJ2-1	NA	TRBV4-3	NA	TGCGCCAGCAGCCAAACCTTCGCGGTGGCCAATGAGCAGTTCTTC	CASSQTFAVANEQFF
TRBJ1-3	TRBD1	TRBV5-6	NA	TGTGCCAGCAGCGTCGGACAGGGATACTCTGGAAACACCATATATTTT	CASSVGQGYSGNTIYF
TRBJ1-2	TRBD1	TRBV5-4	few	TGTGCCAGCAGCTCGACAGGGCTGGATGGCTACACCTTC	CASSSTGLDGYTF
TRBJ2-1	NA	TRBV5-1	NA	TGCGCCAGCAGCTCGGACAGTTACAATGAGCAGTTCTTC	CASSSDSYNEQFF
TRBJ2-6	TRBD1	TRBV4-2	NA	TGTGCCAGCAGCCAAGATCACGAGGGGGCGGCTGGGGCCAACGTCCTGACTTTC	CASSQDHEGAAGANVLTF
TRBJ2-7	NA	TRBV19	NA	TGTGCCAGTAGTAGATATCAGGGGAGAAGGTCCTACGAGCAGTACTTC	CASSRYQGRRSYEQYF
TRBJ1-1	NA	TRBV2	NA	TGTGCCAGCAGCAGCGGGGGAACAGGGAACACTGAAGCTTTCTTT	CASSSGGTGNTEAFF
TRBJ1-5	NA	TRBV5-6	NA	TGTGCCAGCAGCTTCGGGACTGGCAATCAGCCCCAGCATTTT	CASSFGTGNQPQHF
TRBJ2-7	NA	TRBV18	NA	TGTGCCAGCTCACCCCGTGACAGGGTCAGACTAGTCGCCTACGAGCAGTACTTC	CASSPRDRVRLVAYEQYF
TRBJ2-3	NA	TRBV6-5	NA	TGTGCCAGCAGGCAGAGGGATGAAGATACGCAGTATTTT	CASRQRDEDTQYF
TRBJ1-4	NA	TRBV4-1	NA	TGCGCCAGCAGCCAAGATCGGTGGAGCAATGAAAAACTGTTTTTT	CASSQDRWSNEKLFF
TRBJ1-5	NA	TRBV1	NA	TGCACCAGCAGCCAAGAGATCGGGTTGTCGGTTCAGCCCCAGCATTTT	CTSSQEIGLSVQPQHF
TRBJ2-2	NA	TRBV4-1	NA	TGCGCCAGCAGCCGGGCCGTGTACACCGGGGAGCTGTTTTTT	CASSRAVYTGELFF